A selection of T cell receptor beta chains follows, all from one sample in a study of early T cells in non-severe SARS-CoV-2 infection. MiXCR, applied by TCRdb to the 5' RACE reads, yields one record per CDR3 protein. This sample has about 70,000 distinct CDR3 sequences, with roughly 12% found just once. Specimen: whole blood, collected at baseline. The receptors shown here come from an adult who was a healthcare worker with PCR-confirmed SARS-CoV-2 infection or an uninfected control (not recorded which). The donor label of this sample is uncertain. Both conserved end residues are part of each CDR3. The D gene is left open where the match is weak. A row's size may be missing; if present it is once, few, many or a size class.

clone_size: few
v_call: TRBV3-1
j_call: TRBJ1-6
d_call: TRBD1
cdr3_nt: TGTGCCAGCAGCCAAAAAACAGGGGGCGGTTCACCCCTCCACTTT
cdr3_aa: CASSQKTGGGSPLHF

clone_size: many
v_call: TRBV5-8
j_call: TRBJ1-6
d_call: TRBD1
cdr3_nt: TGTGCCAGCAGCCGCGACAGGGCGGATTCACCCCTCCACTTT
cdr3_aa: CASSRDRADSPLHF

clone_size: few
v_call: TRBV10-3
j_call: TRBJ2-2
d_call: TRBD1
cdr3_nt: TGTGCCATCAGCGGACAGGGGGAGGCCGGGGAGCTGTTTTTT
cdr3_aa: CAISGQGEAGELFF

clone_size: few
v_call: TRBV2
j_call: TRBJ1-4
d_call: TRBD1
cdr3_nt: TGTGCCAGCAGAGACAGGGGTATTGAAAAACTGTTTTTT
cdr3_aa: CASRDRGIEKLFF

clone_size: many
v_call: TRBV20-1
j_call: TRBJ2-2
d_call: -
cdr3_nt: TGCAGTGCTAGAGTTCAGGATACCACCGGGGAGCTGTTTTTT
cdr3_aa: CSARVQDTTGELFF

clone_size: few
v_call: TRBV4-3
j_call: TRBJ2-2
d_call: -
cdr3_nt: TGCGCCAGCAGCCAAGATGTGGGCTCCGGGGAGCTGTTTTTT
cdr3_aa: CASSQDVGSGELFF

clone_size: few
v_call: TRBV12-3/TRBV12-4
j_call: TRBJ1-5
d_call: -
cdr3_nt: TGTGCCAGCAGTTTGGGGTGGAGTGATCAGCCCCAGCATTTT
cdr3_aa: CASSLGWSDQPQHF

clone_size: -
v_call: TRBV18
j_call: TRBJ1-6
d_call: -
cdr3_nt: TGTGCCAGCTCACCGTCGAATTCACCCCTCCACTTT
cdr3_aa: CASSPSNSPLHF

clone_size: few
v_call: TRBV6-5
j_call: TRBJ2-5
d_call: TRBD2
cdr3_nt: TGTGCCAGCAGTCCACCGGGACTAGCGAGAGAGACCCAGTACTTC
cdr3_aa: CASSPPGLARETQYF

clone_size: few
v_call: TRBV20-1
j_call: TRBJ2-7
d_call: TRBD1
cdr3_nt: TGCAGTGGACACAGGGGAAGTTCCTACGAGCAGTACTTC
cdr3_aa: CSGHRGSSYEQYF

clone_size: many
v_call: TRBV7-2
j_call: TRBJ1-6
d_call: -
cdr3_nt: TGTGCCAGCAGCCACACCCTTGCCTTTACAGGGTCAAATTCACCCCTCCACTTT
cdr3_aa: CASSHTLAFTGSNSPLHF

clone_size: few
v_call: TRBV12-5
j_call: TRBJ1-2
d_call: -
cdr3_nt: TGTGCTAGTGGTTTGCATAGACAGTATGGCTACACCTTC
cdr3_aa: CASGLHRQYGYTF

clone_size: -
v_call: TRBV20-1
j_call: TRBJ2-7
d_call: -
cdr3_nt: TGCAGTGCTTGGACAGGGACTAAGCAGTACTTC
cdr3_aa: CSAWTGTKQYF

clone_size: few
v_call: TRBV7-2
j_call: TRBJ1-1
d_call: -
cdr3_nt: TGTGCCAGCAGCTTAGGAGGCCCCACTCAAGCTTTCTTT
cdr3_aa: CASSLGGPTQAFF

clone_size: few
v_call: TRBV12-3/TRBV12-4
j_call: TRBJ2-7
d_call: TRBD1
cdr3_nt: TGTGCCAGCAGCTACAGGGGTAGCAGCTCCTACGAGCAGTACTTC
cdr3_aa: CASSYRGSSSYEQYF

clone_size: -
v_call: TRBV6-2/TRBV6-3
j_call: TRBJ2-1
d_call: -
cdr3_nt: TGTGCCAGCAGTTACAGTCAGGGTTACTCCTACAATGAGCAGTTCTTC
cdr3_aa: CASSYSQGYSYNEQFF

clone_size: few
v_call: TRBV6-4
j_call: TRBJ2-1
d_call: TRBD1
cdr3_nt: TGTGCCAGCAGTGACTCCCCAGGGGGAAATGAGCAGTTCTTC
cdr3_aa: CASSDSPGGNEQFF

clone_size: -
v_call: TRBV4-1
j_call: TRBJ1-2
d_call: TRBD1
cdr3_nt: TGCGCCAGCAGCCCCCGACGCGAGACAGGGAATGGCTACACCTTC
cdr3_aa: CASSPRRETGNGYTF

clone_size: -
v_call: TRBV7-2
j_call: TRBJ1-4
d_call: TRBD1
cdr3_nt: TGTGCCAGCAGCCCGGACAGGGGGCACGGTGAAAAACTGTTTTTT
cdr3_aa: CASSPDRGHGEKLFF

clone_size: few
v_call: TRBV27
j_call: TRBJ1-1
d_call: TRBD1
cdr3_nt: TGTGCCAGCAGTTTATGGGCAGGGGGAGAGTACACTGAAGCTTTCTTT
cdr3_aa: CASSLWAGGEYTEAFF

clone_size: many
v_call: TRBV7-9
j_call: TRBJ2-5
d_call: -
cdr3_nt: TGTGCCAGCAGCTCAACGAGACCCCAAGAGACCCAGTACTTC
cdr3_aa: CASSSTRPQETQYF

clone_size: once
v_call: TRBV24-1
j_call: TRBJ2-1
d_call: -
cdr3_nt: TGTGCCACCAGTGATTCTTCTTATGAGGTCAGCCCCTACAATGAGCAGTTCTTC
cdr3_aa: CATSDSSYEVSPYNEQFF

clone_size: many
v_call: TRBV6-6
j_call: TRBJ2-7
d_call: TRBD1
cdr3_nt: TGTGCCAGCAGTTACCAAAGACAGGGGGATCTGGTGCAGTACTTC
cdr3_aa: CASSYQRQGDLVQYF

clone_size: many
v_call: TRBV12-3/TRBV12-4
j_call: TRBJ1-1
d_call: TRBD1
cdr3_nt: TGTGCCAGCAGTTTAAGACAGGGGGCGGATAGGGCTTTCTTT
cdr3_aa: CASSLRQGADRAFF

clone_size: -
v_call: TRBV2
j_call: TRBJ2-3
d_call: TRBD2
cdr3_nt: TGTGCCAGCACCACTAGCGGGGGGGCGGCAGATACGCAGTATTTT
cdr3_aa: CASTTSGGAADTQYF

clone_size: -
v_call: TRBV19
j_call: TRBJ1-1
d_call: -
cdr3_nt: TGTGCCAGTAAAGCGTACACTGAAGCTTTCTTT
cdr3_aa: CASKAYTEAFF

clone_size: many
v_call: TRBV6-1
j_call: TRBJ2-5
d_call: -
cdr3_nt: TGTGCCAGCCTCTCCGGGACTGCTGGTCGAGAGACCCAGTACTTC
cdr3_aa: CASLSGTAGRETQYF

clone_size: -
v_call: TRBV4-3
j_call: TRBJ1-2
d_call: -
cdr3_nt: TGCGCCAGCAGCCAAGTTGTTCGGGGGAGCGGCTACACCTTC
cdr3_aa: CASSQVVRGSGYTF

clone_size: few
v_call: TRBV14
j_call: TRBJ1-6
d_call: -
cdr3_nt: TGTGCCAGCAGCCAAGTTATCGGCGTCTTTAATTCACCCCTCCACTTT
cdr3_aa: CASSQVIGVFNSPLHF

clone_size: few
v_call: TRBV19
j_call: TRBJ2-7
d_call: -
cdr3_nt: TGTGCCAGTAGTAAGGGGATTAACACCTACGAGCAGTACTTC
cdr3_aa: CASSKGINTYEQYF

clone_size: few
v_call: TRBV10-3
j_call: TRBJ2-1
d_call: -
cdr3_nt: TGTGCCATCGCACGGGACGGGGCTGAGCAGTTCTTC
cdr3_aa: CAIARDGAEQFF

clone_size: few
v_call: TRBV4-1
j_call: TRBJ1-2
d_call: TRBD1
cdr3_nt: TGCGCCAGCAGCGAAAATACAGGGGTCTATGGCTACACCTTC
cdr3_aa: CASSENTGVYGYTF

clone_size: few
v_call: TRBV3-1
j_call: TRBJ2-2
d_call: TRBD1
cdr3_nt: TGTGCCAGCGGACAGGGGACCGGGGAGCTGTTTTTT
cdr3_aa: CASGQGTGELFF

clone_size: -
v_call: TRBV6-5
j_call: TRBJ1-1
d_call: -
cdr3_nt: TGTGCCAGCACCGCGACGGGTAACACTGAAGCTTTCTTT
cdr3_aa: CASTATGNTEAFF

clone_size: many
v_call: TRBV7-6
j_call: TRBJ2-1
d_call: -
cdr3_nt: TGTGCCAGCAGCCCCCCGAGCCATAATGAGCAGTTCTTC
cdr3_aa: CASSPPSHNEQFF

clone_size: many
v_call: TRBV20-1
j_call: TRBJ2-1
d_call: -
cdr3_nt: TGCAGTGCTAGAGACAGGGATTTGTACTACAATGAGCAGTTCTTC
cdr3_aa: CSARDRDLYYNEQFF

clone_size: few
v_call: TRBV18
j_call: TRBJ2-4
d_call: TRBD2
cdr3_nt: TGTGCCAGCTCACCCACCGGACTAGAAAGTGCAAACATTCAGTACTTC
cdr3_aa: CASSPTGLESANIQYF

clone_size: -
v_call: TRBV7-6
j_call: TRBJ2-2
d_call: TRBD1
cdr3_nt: TGTGCCAGCAGCCCGGGACAGGGTAGAACCGGGGAGCTGTTTTTT
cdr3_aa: CASSPGQGRTGELFF

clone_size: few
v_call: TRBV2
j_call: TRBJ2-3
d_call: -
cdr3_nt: TGTGCCAGCTCAGACTCCACAGATACGCAGTATTTT
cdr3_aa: CASSDSTDTQYF

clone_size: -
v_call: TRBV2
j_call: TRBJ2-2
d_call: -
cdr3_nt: TGTGCCAGCAAGTCGGGGAGACTTACCGGGGAGCTGTTTTTT
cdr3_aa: CASKSGRLTGELFF

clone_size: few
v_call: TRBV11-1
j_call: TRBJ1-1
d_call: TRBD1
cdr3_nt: TGTGCCAGCAGCCTACAGGGGCGGACTGAAGCTTTCTTT
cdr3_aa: CASSLQGRTEAFF

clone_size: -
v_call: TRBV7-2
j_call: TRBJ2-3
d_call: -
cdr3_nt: TGTGCCAGCAGCTCCCTAATCTGGCGGACTAGCACAGATACGCAGTATTTT
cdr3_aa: CASSSLIWRTSTDTQYF

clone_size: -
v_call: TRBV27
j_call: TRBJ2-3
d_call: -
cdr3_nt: TGTGCCAGCATGACGGGAAATACGCAGTATTTT
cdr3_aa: CASMTGNTQYF

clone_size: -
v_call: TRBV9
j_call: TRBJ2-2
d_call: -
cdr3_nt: TGTGCCAGCAGCGTAGACGGCACCGGGGAGCTGTTTTTT
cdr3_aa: CASSVDGTGELFF

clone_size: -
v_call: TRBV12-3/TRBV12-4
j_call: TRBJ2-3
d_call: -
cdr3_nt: TGTGCCAGCAGTCCCATCATTGATACGCAGTATTTT
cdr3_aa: CASSPIIDTQYF

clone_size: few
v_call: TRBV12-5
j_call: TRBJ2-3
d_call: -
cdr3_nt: TGTGCTAGTGGTCTCCGCGCGGTGCCCCACACAGATACGCAGTATTTT
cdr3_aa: CASGLRAVPHTDTQYF

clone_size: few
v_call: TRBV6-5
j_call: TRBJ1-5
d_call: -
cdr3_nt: TGTGCCCTTCGACTCGGGGGCGGGAGCAATCAGCCCCAGCATTTT
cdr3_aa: CALRLGGGSNQPQHF

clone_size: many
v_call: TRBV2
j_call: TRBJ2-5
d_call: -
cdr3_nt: TGTGCCAGCAGTGAAGGGTGGTCCCAAGAGACCCAGTACTTC
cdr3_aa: CASSEGWSQETQYF

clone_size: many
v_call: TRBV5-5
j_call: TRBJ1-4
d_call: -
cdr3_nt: TGTGCCAGCAGCTTGTACGGGGGCGATAATGAAAAACTGTTTTTT
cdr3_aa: CASSLYGGDNEKLFF

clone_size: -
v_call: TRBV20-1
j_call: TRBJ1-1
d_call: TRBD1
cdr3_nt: TGCAGTGCTGCCCAGGGGGCCACTCCCCTCTTT
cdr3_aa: CSAAQGATPLF

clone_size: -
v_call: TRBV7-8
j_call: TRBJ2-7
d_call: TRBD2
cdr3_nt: TGTGCCAGCAGCCCGACGTGGACTAGCGGGAGGGACGAGCAGTACTTC
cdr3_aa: CASSPTWTSGRDEQYF

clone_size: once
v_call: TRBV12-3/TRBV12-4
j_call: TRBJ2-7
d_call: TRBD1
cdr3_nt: TGTGCCAGCAGCAAAACAACCCAGGGGGGACAGGTCCTCTGGTACGAGCAGTACTTC
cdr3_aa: CASSKTTQGGQVLWYEQYF

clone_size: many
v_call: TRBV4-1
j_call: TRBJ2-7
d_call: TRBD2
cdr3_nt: TGCGCCAGCAGCCCAAAGGCTGGCGGGAGGGACGAGCAGTACTTC
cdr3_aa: CASSPKAGGRDEQYF

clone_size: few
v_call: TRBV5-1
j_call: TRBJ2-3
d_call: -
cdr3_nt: TGCGCCAGCTACTCCCGCGCAGATACGCAGTATTTT
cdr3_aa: CASYSRADTQYF